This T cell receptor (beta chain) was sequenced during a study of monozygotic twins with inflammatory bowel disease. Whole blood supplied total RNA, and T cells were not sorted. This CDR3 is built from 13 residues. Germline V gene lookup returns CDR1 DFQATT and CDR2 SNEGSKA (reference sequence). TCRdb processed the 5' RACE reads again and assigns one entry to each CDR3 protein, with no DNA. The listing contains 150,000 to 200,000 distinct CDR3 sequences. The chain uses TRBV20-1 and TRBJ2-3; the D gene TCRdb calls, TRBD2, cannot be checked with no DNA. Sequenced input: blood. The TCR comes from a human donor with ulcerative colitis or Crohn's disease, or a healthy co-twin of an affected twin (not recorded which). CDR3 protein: CSAGLGGENTQYF.